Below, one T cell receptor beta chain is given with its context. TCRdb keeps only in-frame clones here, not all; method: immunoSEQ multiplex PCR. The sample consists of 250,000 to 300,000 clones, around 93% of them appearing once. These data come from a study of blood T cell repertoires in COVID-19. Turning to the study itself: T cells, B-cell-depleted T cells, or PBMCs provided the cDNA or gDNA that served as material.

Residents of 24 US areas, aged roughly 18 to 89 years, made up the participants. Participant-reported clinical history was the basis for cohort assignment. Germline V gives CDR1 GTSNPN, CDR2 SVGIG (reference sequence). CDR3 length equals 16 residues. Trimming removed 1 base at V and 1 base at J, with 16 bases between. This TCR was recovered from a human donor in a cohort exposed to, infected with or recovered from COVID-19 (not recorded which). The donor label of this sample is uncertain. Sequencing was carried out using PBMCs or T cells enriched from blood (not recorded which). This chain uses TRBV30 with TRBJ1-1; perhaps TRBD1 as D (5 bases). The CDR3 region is CAWSDSILTGNTEAFF. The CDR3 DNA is TGTGCCTGGAGTGACTCTATCCTCACAGGGAACACTGAAGCTTTCTTT. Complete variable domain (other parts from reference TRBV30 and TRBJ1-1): SQTIHQWPATLVQPVGSPLSLECTVEGTSNPNLYWYRQAAGRGLQLLFYSVGIGQISSEVPQNLSASRPQDRQFILSSKKLLLSDSGFYLCAWSDSILTGNTEAFFGQGTRLTVV.